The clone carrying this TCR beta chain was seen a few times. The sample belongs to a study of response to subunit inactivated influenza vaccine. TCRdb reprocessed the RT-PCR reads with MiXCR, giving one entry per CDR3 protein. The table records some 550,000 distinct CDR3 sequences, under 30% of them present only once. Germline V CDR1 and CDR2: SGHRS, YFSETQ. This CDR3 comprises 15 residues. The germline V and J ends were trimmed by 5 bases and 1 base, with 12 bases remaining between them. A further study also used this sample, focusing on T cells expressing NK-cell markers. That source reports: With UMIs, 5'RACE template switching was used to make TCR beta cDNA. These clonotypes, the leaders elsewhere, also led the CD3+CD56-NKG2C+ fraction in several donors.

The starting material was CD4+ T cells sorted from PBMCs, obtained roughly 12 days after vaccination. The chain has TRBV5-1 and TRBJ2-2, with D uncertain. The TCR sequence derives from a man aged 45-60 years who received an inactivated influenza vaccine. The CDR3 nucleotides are TGCGCCAGCAGTTTGTTTGGCTTGAACACCGGGGAGCTGTTTTTT. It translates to CASSLFGLNTGELFF.